This entry features one T cell receptor beta chain sequence. Its antigen is currently unknown. The CDR3 is made up of 13 amino acids. Trimming took 6 bases from V and 5 from J; bases not matched to a gene: 3. After CD4+CD56+ natural killer T cells were removed, anti-CD294 beads selected CD4+CD25-CD294+ Th2 cells. Magnetic beads coated with subset-specific antibodies isolated the T cell subsets. This sample was included in a study of relationships among human T cell subsets. Overall study findings and caveats: Over 60% of CD8+ cytotoxic sequences came from clones with over 100 reads. Th1, Th2 and regulatory subsets overlapped substantially in CDR3 sequences.

TCR alpha and beta CDR3s were amplified from mRNA by semiquantitative ARM-PCR. Tagged nested gene-specific primers were used first, then communal superprimers amplified exponentially. Exonuclease cleared nested primers, then first-round products were reamplified. Using its own MiXCR run on the multiplex PCR reads, TCRdb lists one record per CDR3 protein. The profile shows approximately 4,000 distinct CDR3 sequences, just over 50% of them singletons. This TCR was recovered from a man aged 35 to 55 in good health. The chain is built from TRBV12-3 or TRBV12-4 and TRBJ2-7; TRBD1 matches at 11 bases. Sequencing used CD4+ Th2 cells sorted from blood. The CDR3: CASSRTGGDEQYF. DNA of the CDR3: TGTGCCAGCAGCCGGACAGGGGGCGACGAGCAGTACTTC.